The clone carrying this T cell receptor (beta chain) turned up a few times. Its antigen is unidentified. CDR3 length: 13 amino acids. Germline assignment: CDR1 SEHNR and CDR2 FQNEAQ (reference sequence). Trimming took 7 bases from V and 0 from J, leaving 9 bases between them. The sample comes from a study of response to subunit inactivated influenza vaccine. Notes on the study in general: T cells newly recruited by each seasonal influenza vaccination are few, the authors suggested.

MiXCR, applied by TCRdb to the RT-PCR reads, yields one record per CDR3 protein. This sample carries a few hundred thousand distinct CDR3 sequences, over 9.5% of them seen once, and the ten largest clones take 9.5% to 15%. Sequenced here: PBMCs from blood, sampled 40 to 50 days after vaccination. The chain carries TRBV7-9 and TRBJ1-2; D call uncertain. This TCR derives from a middle-aged man who received an inactivated influenza vaccine. The chain's CDR3 is CASTRASNYGYTF. The CDR3 nucleotides read TGTGCCAGCACACGGGCTTCTAACTATGGCTACACCTTC.